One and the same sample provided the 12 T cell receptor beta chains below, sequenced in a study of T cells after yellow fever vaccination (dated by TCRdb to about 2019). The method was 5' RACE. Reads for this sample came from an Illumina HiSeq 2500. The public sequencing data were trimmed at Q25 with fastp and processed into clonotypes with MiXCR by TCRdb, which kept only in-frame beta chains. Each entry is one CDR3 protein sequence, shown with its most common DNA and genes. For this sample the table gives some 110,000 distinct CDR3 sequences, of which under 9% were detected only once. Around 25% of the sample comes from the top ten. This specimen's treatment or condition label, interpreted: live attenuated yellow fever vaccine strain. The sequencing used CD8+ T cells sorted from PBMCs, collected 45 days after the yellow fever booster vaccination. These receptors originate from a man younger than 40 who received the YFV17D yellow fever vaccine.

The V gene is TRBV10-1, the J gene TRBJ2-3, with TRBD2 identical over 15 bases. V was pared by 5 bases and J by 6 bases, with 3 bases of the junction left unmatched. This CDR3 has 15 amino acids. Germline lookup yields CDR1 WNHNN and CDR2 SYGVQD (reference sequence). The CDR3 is CASSLGLAGGDTQYF. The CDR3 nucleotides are TGCGCCAGCAGTCTTGGACTAGCGGGAGGGGATACGCAGTATTTT.

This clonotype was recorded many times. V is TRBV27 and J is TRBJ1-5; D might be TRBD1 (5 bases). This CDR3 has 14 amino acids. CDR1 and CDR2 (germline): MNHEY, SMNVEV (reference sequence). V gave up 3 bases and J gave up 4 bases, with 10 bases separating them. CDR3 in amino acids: CASSLFRANQPQHF. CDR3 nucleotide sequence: TGTGCCAGCAGTTTGTTCAGGGCTAATCAGCCCCAGCATTTT.

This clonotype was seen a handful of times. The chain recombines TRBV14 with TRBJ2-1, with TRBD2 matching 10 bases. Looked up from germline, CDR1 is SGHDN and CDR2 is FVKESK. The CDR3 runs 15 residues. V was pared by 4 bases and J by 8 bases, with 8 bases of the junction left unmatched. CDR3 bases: TGTGCCAGCAGCCTTATAGCGGGGGGCCATGATGAGCAGTTCTTC. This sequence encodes CASSLIAGGHDEQFF.

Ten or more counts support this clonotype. CDR3 in amino acids: CASSLTGGSDTQYF. The DNA for the CDR3 is TGTGCCAGCAGCTTAACGGGGGGATCAGATACGCAGTATTTT. The chain employs TRBV7-3 and TRBJ2-3; weak D call: TRBD2 (6 bases). Between the trimmed V and J ends, which lost 0 bases and 4 bases, there was a span of 8 bases. The germline V gene has CDR1 SGHTA and CDR2 FQGTGA. CDR3 length equals 14 residues.

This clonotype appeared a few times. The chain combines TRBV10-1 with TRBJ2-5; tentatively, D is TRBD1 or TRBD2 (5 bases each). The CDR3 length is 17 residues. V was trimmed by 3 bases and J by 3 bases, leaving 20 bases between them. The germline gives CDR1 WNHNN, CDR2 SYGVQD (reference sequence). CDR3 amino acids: CASSDPPRDRGKETQYF. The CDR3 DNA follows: TGCGCCAGCAGTGATCCACCACGGGACCGCGGAAAAGAGACCCAGTACTTC.

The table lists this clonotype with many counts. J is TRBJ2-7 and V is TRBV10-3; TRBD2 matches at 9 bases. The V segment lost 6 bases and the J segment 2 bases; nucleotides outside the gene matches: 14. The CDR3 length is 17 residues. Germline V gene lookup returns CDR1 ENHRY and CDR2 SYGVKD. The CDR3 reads CAIRVERAGGHAYEQYF. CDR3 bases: TGTGCCATCAGGGTTGAGAGAGCGGGAGGACACGCCTACGAGCAGTACTTC.

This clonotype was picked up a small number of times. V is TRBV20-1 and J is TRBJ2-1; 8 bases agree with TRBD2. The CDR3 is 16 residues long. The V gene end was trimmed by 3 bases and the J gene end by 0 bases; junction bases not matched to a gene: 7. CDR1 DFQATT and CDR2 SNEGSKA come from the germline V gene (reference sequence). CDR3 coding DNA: TGCAGTGCTAGTTCCCTAGCGGGCTACTCCTACAATGAGCAGTTCTTC. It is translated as CSASSLAGYSYNEQFF.

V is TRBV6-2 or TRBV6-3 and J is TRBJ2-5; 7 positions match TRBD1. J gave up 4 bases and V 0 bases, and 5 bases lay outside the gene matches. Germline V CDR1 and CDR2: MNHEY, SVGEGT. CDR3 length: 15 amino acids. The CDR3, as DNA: TGTGCCAGCAGTTACTCGATCCGGACAGGAGAGACCCAGTACTTC. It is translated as CASSYSIRTGETQYF.

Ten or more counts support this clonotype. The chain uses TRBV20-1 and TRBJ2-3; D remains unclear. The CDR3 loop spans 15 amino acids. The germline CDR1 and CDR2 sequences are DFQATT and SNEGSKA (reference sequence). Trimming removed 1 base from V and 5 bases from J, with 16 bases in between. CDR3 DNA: TGCAGTGCTAGAGCCCCTACCCCTGTGGAAGATACGCAGTATTTT. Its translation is CSARAPTPVEDTQYF.

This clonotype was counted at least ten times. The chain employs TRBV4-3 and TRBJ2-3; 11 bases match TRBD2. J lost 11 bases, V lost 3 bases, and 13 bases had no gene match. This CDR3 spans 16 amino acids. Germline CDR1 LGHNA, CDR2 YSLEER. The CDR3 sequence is CASSQSLAGGPHEQYF. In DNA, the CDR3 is TGCGCCAGCAGCCAGAGTTTAGCGGGAGGGCCCCATGAGCAGTATTTT.

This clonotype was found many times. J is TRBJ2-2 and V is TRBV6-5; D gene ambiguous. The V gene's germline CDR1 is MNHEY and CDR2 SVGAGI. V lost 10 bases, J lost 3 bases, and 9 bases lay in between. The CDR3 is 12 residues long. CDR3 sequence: CAITDDTGELFF. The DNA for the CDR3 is TGTGCCATCACTGACGACACCGGGGAGCTGTTTTTT.

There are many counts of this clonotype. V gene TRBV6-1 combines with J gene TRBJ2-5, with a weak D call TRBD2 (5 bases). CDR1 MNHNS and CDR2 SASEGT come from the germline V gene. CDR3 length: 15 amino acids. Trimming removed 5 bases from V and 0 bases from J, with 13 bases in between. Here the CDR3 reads CASSKYSGNQETQYF. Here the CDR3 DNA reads TGTGCCAGCAGTAAATACAGCGGAAACCAAGAGACCCAGTACTTC.